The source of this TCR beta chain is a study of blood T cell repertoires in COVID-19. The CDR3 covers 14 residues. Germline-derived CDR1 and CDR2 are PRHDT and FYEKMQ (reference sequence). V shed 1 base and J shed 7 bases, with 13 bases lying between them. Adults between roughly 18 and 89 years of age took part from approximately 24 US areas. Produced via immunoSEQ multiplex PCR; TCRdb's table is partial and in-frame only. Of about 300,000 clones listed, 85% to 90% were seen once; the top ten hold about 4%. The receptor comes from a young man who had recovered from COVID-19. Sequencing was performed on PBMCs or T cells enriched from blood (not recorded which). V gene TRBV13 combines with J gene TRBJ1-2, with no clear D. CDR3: CASSLEAAAGGYTF. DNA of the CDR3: TGTGCCAGCAGCTTAGAAGCGGCGGCGGGTGGCTACACCTTC.